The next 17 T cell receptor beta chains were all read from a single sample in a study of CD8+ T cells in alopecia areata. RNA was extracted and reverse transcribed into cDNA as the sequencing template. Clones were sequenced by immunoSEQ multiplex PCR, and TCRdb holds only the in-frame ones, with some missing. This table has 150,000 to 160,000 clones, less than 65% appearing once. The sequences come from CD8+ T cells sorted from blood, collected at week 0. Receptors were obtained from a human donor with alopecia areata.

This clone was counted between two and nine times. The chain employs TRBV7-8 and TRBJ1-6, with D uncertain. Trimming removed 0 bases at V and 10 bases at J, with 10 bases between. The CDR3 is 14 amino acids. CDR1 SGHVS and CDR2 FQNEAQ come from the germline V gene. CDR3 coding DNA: TGTGCCAGCAGCTTAGCGATCACAGAATCACCCCTCCACTTT. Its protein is CASSLAITESPLHF. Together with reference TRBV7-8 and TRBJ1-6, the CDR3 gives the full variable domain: GAGVSQSPRYKVAKRGQDVALRCDPISGHVSLFWYQQALGQGPEFLTYFQNEAQLDKSGLPSDRFFAERPEGSVSTLKIQRTQQEDSAVYLCASSLAITESPLHFGNGTRLTVT.

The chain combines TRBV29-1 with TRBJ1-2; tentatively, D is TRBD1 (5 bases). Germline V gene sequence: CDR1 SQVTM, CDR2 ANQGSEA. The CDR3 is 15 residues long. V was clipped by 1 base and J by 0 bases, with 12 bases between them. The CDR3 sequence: CSVEGAGRTNYGYTF. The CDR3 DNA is TGCAGCGTTGAAGGTGCGGGACGTACTAACTATGGCTACACCTTC.

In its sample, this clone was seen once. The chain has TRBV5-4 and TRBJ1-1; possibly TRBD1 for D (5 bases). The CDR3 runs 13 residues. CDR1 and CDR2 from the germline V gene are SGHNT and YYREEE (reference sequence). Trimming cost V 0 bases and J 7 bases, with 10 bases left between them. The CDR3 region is CASSLGGGNEAFF. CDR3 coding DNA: TGTGCCAGCAGCTTGGGCGGGGGTAATGAAGCTTTCTTT.

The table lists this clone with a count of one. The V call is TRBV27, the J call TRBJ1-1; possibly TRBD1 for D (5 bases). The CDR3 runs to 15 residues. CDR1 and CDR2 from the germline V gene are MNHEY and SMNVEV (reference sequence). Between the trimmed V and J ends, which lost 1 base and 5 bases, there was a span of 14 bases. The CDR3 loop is CASSLLLEGRTEAFF. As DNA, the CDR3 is TGTGCCAGCAGTTTATTATTGGAGGGGCGGACTGAAGCTTTCTTT.

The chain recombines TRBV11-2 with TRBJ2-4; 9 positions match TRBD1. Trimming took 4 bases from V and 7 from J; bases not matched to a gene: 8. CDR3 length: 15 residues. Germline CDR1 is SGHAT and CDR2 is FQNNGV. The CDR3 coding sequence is TGTGCCAGCAGCTCGGAAAAGGGACAGGGCAACATTCAGTACTTC. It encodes CASSSEKGQGNIQYF. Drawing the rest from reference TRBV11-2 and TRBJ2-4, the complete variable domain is EAGVAQSPRYKIIEKRQSVAFWCNPISGHATLYWYQQILGQGPKLLIQFQNNGVVDDSQLPKDRFSAERLKGVDSTLKIQPAKLEDSAVYLCASSSEKGQGNIQYFGAGTRLSVL.

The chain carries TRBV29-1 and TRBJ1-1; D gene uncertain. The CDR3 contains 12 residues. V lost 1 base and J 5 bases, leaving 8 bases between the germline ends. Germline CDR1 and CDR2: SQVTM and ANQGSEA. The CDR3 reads CSVEARGTEAFF. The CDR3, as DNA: TGCAGCGTTGAAGCCCGTGGTACTGAAGCTTTCTTT.

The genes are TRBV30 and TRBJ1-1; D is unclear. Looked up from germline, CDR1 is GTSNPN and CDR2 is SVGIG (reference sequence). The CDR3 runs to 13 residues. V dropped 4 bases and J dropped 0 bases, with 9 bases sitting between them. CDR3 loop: CAWTGPMNTEAFF. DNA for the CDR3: TGTGCCTGGACCGGGCCGATGAACACTGAAGCTTTCTTT.

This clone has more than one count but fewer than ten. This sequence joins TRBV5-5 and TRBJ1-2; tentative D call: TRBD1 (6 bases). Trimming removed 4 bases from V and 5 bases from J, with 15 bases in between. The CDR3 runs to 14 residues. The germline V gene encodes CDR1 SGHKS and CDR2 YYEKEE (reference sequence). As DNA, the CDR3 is TGTGCCAGCAGCATACAGGACAGACGATATGGCTACACCTTC. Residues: CASSIQDRRYGYTF.

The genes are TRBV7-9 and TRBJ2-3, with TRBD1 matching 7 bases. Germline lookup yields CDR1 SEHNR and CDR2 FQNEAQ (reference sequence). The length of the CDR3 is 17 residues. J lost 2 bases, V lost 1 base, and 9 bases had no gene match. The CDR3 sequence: CASSLETRDSYTDTQYF. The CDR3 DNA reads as TGTGCCAGCAGCTTAGAAACCCGGGACAGTTACACAGATACGCAGTATTTT.

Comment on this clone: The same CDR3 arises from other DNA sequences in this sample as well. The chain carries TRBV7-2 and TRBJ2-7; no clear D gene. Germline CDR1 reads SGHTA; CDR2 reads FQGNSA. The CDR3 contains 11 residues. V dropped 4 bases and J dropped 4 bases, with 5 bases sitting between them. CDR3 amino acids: CASSSNYEQYF. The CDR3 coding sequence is TGTGCCAGCAGCTCGAATTACGAGCAGTACTTC.

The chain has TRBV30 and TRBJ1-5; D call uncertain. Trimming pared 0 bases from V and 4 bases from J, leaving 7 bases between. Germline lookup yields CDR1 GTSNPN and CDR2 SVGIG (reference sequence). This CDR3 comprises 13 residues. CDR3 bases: TGTGCCTGGAGTGTGGAAGGAAATCAGCCCCAGCATTTT. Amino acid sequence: CAWSVEGNQPQHF.

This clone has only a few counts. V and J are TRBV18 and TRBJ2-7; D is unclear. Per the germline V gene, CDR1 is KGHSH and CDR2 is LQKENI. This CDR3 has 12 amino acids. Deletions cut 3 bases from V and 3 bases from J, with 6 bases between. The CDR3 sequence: CASSPDNYEQYF. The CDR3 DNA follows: TGTGCCAGCTCACCTGACAACTACGAGCAGTACTTC.

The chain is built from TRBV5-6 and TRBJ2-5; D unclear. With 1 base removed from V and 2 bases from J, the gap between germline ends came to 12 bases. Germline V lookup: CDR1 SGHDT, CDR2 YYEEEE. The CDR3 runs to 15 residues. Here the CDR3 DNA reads TGTGCCAGCAGCTTGCTCCGAGGTGGACAAGAGACCCAGTACTTC. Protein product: CASSLLRGGQETQYF.

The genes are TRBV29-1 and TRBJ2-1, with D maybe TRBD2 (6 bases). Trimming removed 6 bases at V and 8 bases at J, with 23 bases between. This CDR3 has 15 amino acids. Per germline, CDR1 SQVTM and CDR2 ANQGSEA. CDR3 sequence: CSVQAQTSGVHEQFF. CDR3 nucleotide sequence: TGCAGCGTCCAAGCCCAGACTAGTGGTGTGCATGAGCAGTTCTTC.

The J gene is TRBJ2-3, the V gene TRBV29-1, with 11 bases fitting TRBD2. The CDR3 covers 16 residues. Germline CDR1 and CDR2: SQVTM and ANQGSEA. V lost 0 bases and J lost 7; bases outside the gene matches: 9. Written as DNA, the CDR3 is TGCAGCGTTGAAGATCTGGTTAGCGGGGGGGATTATACGCAGTATTTT. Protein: CSVEDLVSGGDYTQYF.

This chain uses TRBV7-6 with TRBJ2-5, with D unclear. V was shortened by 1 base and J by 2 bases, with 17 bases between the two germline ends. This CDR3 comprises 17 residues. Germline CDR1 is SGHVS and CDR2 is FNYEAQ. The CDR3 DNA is TGTGCCAGCAGCTTAGTTGAACCCAGATGGCGGCAAGAGACCCAGTACTTC. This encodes CASSLVEPRWRQETQYF.

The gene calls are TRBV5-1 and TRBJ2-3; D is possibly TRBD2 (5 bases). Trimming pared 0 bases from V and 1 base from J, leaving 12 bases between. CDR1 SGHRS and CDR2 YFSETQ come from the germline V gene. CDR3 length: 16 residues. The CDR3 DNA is TGCGCCAGCAGCTTGGGGACTCCCTCTGGCACAGATACGCAGTATTTT. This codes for CASSLGTPSGTDTQYF.